Sequencing of this TCR beta chain was carried out in a study of vaccination and CD4 T cells after COVID-19. J was trimmed by 5 bases and V by 3 bases; bases with no gene match: 3. Germline assignment: CDR1 MNHNS and CDR2 SASEGT. The CDR3 runs 13 residues. On this clonotype itself: Its antigen is not identified.

Treatment indicated: approximately nine-day PBMC culture with coronavirus spike peptide pools or control peptides (ViraFEST assay). Sequence data for DNA of cultured CD4+ T cells were generated by the Oncomine TCR Beta short-read assay. Each CDR3 protein gets one entry after TCRdb re-called the PCR reads with MiXCR. Altogether about 20,000 distinct CDR3 sequences are present, around 46% being singletons, with the ten largest covering roughly 4%. Sequencing was performed on CD4+ T cells from blood, cultured in vitro, taken before SARS-CoV-2 vaccination. This chain joins TRBV6-1 and TRBJ1-1; TRBD1 matches at 7 bases. This clonotype was obtained from a human donor who had recovered from COVID-19. CDR3 amino acids: CASSERGRTEAFF. CDR3 DNA: TGTGCCAGCAGTGAGAGGGGGCGAACTGAAGCTTTCTTT.